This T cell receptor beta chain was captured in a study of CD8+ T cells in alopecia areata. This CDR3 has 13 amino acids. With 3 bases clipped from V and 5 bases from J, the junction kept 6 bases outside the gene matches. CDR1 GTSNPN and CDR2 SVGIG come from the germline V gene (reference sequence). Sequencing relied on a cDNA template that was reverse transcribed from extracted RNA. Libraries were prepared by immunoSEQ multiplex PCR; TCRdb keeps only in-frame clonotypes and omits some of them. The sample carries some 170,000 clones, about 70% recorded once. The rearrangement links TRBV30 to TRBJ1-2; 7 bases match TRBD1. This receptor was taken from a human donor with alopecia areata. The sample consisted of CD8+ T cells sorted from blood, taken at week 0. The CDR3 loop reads CAWRLGQNYGYTF. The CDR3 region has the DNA TGTGCCTGGAGACTGGGACAGAATTATGGCTACACCTTC.